Given below is one TCR beta chain in context. In the authors' workflow: Amplified reference gene primers provided the basis for estimating nucleated cell counts. Using immunoSEQ multiplex PCR, the repertoire was profiled, and TCRdb retains in-frame clones only, with some absent. V, J and clone size were drawn from that table, and D and trimming were deduced from the DNA. This sample yields a few hundred thousand clones, of which 75% to 90% are seen a single time; approximately 8% belongs to the top ten. The source of the sample is a study of blood T cell repertoires in COVID-19. One Seattle source followed patients from active infection through their disease course. The V and J ends lost 0 bases and 7 bases respectively, with 16 bases between them. The germline gives CDR1 SGHDT, CDR2 YYEEEE. This CDR3 is 15 amino acids long.

The chain links TRBV5-6 to TRBJ1-2, with D tentatively TRBD1 (6 bases). Sequencing was done on a sample of peripheral blood. This receptor was taken from a woman aged 80 or older with COVID-19, enrolled during active disease. CDR3 amino acids: CASSLGPGAFGGYTF. The DNA for the CDR3 is TGTGCCAGCAGCTTGGGGCCAGGGGCGTTCGGTGGCTACACCTTC.